These 26 T cell receptor beta chains were sequenced from one sample in a study of blood T cell repertoires in COVID-19. The method was immunoSEQ multiplex PCR; TCRdb's version includes in-frame clones alone and lacks a portion of them. The table lists over 150,000 clones, roughly 86% of them singletons. Specimen: peripheral blood. Receptor source: a woman aged 60-75 years who had recovered from COVID-19.

This chain uses TRBV4-3 with TRBJ1-4; D not certain. The V gene lost 1 base and the J gene lost 3 bases, with 18 bases spanning the gap. There are 18 residues in the CDR3. CDR1 and CDR2 from the germline V gene are LGHNA and YSLEER. The CDR3 region is CASSQGSRRGGANEKLFF. The DNA of the CDR3 is TGCGCCAGCAGCCAAGGTTCTCGTCGAGGCGGGGCTAATGAAAAACTGTTTTTT.

The rearrangement uses TRBV5-5 and TRBJ2-7, with a possible D match to TRBD2 (6 bases). The CDR3 is made up of 15 amino acids. The germline V gene has CDR1 SGHKS and CDR2 YYEKEE (reference sequence). Trimming took 3 bases from V and 4 from J, leaving 17 bases between them. The CDR3 protein is CASSSVKSGRYEQYF. The CDR3 DNA is TGTGCCAGCAGCTCCGTGAAGAGCGGGCGGTACGAGCAGTACTTC.

This chain links TRBV2 with TRBJ1-1, with 7 bases matching TRBD1. Per the germline V gene, CDR1 is SNHLY and CDR2 is FYNNEI. The length of the CDR3 is 14 residues. V was pared by 6 bases and J by 5 bases, with 9 bases of the junction left unmatched. The CDR3 here is CASSDRTGGTEAFF. The DNA for the CDR3 is TGTGCCAGCAGCGATAGGACAGGAGGGACTGAAGCTTTCTTT. Complete variable domain (other parts from reference TRBV2 and TRBJ1-1): EPEVTQTPSHQVTQMGQEVILRCVPISNHLYFYWYRQILGQKVEFLVSFYNNEISEKSEIFDDQFSVERPDGSNFTLKIRSTKLEDSAMYFCASSDRTGGTEAFFGQGTRLTVV.

V and J are TRBV7-9 and TRBJ2-5; D perhaps matches TRBD1 (6 bases). Trimming removed 3 bases from V and 4 bases from J, with 12 bases in between. The CDR3 is 14 residues long. Germline CDR1 reads SEHNR; CDR2 reads FQNEAQ (reference sequence). DNA of the CDR3: TGTGCCAGCAGCTTGGCAGGGGCTGGAGAGACCCAGTACTTC. Its translation: CASSLAGAGETQYF.

The CDR3, as DNA: TGTGCCAGCAGCTTAGCCGCAGGGTCAGATTCACCCCTCCACTTT. It encodes CASSLAAGSDSPLHF. This chain connects TRBV7-2 to TRBJ1-6; a possible D gene is TRBD1 (5 bases). Germline CDR1 and CDR2: SGHTA and FQGNSA. The CDR3 covers 15 residues. V was shortened by 0 bases and J by 8 bases, with 11 bases between the two germline ends. The full variable domain, completed using reference TRBV7-2 and TRBJ1-6, is GAGVSQSPSNKVTEKGKDVELRCDPISGHTALYWYRQSLGQGLEFLIYFQGNSAPDKSGLPSDRFSAERTGGSVSTLTIQRTQQEDSAVYLCASSLAAGSDSPLHFGNGTRLTVT.

The chain uses TRBV18 and TRBJ2-7; possible D gene TRBD1, 6 bases. CDR3 length: 13 residues. V lost 6 bases to trimming and J lost 2 bases, with 11 bases between them. CDR1 KGHSH and CDR2 LQKENI come from the germline V gene. The CDR3, as DNA: TGTGCCAGCTCGGAACAGGGCCCCTACGAGCAGTACTTC. It yields the protein CASSEQGPYEQYF.

V usage is TRBV7-6 and J usage is TRBJ2-5, with 11 bases that match TRBD2. CDR1 and CDR2 from the germline V gene are SGHVS and FNYEAQ. V was pared by 6 bases and J by 1 base, with 4 bases of the junction left unmatched. The CDR3 has 15 residues. CDR3 DNA: TGTGCCAGCAGTCCACTAGCGGGGGCCCAAGAGACCCAGTACTTC. Amino acids: CASSPLAGAQETQYF.

The J gene is TRBJ1-6, the V gene TRBV27; D is unclear. The CDR3 length is 15 residues. Trimming shortened V by 7 bases and J by 0 bases, and 10 bases separated the two germline ends. Germline V lookup: CDR1 MNHEY, CDR2 SMNVEV (reference sequence). In DNA, the CDR3 is TGTGCCAGCACGTTCCGGGTCTCCTATAATTCACCCCTCCACTTT. Amino acid sequence: CASTFRVSYNSPLHF.

The V gene is TRBV5-1, the J gene TRBJ1-6; D is perhaps TRBD1 (5 bases). Trimming removed 4 bases at V and 8 bases at J, with 19 bases between. CDR3 length: 16 amino acids. Looked up from germline, CDR1 is SGHRS and CDR2 is YFSETQ. The CDR3 DNA sequence: TGCGCCAGCAGCCCGGCTGTGATTGGGGCTGATTCACCCCTCCACTTT. This sequence encodes CASSPAVIGADSPLHF. Filled out from reference TRBV5-1 and TRBJ1-6, the complete variable domain reads KAGVTQTPRYLIKTRGQQVTLSCSPISGHRSVSWYQQTPGQGLQFLFEYFSETQRNKGNFPGRFSGRQFSNSRSEMNVSTLELGDSALYLCASSPAVIGADSPLHFGNGTRLTVT.

This clone showed up just once. A read error may produce the germline difference seen at one junction end. The V and J genes are TRBV2 and TRBJ1-2, with TRBD1 as a possible D gene (6 bases). Germline V gene lookup returns CDR1 SNHLY and CDR2 FYNNEI. The CDR3 extends over 13 amino acids. Here the CDR3 DNA reads TGTGCCAGCAGGGAAGGGGGACTCTATGGCTACACCTTC. This encodes CASREGGLYGYTF.

The genes are TRBV14 and TRBJ2-4; possibly TRBD1 for D (5 bases). The CDR3 consists of 19 residues. CDR1 and CDR2 (germline): SGHDN, FVKESK. V lost 4 bases and J 1 base, leaving 23 bases between the germline ends. The CDR3 here is CASSLRAATSPAAKNIQYF. DNA for the CDR3: TGTGCCAGCAGCCTCAGGGCTGCCACCTCCCCAGCGGCCAAAAACATTCAGTACTTC.

V gene TRBV4-3 combines with J gene TRBJ1-5, with 7 nucleotides matching TRBD1. The CDR3 contains 15 residues. Germline values: CDR1 LGHNA, CDR2 YSLEER. V lost 0 bases to trimming and J lost 8 bases; unmatched junction nucleotides: 7. The CDR3 reads CASSQDGTAMEPQHF. CDR3 bases: TGCGCCAGCAGCCAAGATGGGACAGCTATGGAGCCCCAGCATTTT.

The J gene is TRBJ1-6, the V gene TRBV2; possibly TRBD1 for D (5 bases). The CDR3 runs 14 residues. Germline-derived CDR1 and CDR2 are SNHLY and FYNNEI. V lost 0 bases and J lost 10, with 10 bases in between. CDR3 sequence (DNA): TGTGCCAGCAGTGAAGCGCGACAGAGCTCACCCCTCCACTTT. Protein: CASSEARQSSPLHF.

The chain carries TRBV5-1 and TRBJ2-5; no reliable D call. CDR1 is SGHRS, CDR2 YFSETQ, per germline. V was shortened by 0 bases and J by 2 bases, with 8 bases between the two germline ends. CDR3 size: 14 residues. The CDR3 region has the DNA TGCGCCAGCAGCTTGGAAGCAGGTCAAGAGACCCAGTACTTC. It codes for CASSLEAGQETQYF.

To note about this clone: A read error is likely here: a far larger clone is one base away. The chain combines TRBV14 with TRBJ1-1; TRBD1 aligns across 7 bases. CDR1 and CDR2 from the germline V gene are SGHDN and FVKESK. The CDR3 is 13 residues long. With 5 bases clipped from V and 1 base from J, the junction kept 1 base outside the gene matches. CDR3 protein: CASSRQGNTEAFF. CDR3 DNA: TGTGCCAGCAGCAGACAGGGGAACACTGAAGCTTTCTTT.

This clone has a handful of counts. The rearrangement links TRBV10-3 to TRBJ2-5, with 7 bases identical to TRBD1. CDR3 length: 13 residues. Germline loops: CDR1 ENHRY, CDR2 SYGVKD. V gave up 5 bases and J gave up 5 bases; unmatched junction bases: 5. The CDR3 spells CAISYRGGETQYF. Written as DNA, the CDR3 is TGTGCCATCAGTTACAGGGGTGGGGAGACCCAGTACTTC.

The count of this clone is one. This rearrangement joins TRBV12-3 or TRBV12-4 to TRBJ1-2, with 9 bases aligning to TRBD1. V was clipped by 6 bases and J by 7 bases; unmatched bases: 3. The CDR3 length is 12 residues. CDR3: CASRGQGSGYTF. The CDR3 nucleotides are TGTGCCAGCAGGGGACAGGGATCTGGCTACACCTTC.

This clone was found once. The chain joins TRBV18 to TRBJ1-3; no clear D gene. Deletions cut 2 bases from V and 0 bases from J, with 8 bases between. The CDR3 has 15 amino acids. Germline V lookup: CDR1 KGHSH, CDR2 LQKENI. The CDR3 protein is CASSPGVDSGNTIYF. The CDR3 DNA follows: TGTGCCAGCTCACCAGGAGTGGACTCTGGAAACACCATATATTTT.

V usage is TRBV4-2 and J usage is TRBJ1-6; D uncertain. The length of the CDR3 is 15 residues. Germline V gene lookup returns CDR1 LGHNA and CDR2 YNFKEQ. Trimming removed 0 bases at V and 7 bases at J, with 10 bases between. This CDR3 reads CASSQDQEINSPLHF. CDR3 in DNA: TGTGCCAGCAGCCAAGATCAGGAAATAAATTCACCCCTCCACTTT.

The V and J genes are TRBV28 and TRBJ2-7, with TRBD2 as a possible D gene (6 bases). Trimming stripped 2 bases from V and 2 bases from J, with 16 bases between. Germline lookup yields CDR1 MDHEN and CDR2 SYDVKM. The CDR3 covers 16 residues. CDR3: CASSLSIGGGAYEQYF. The CDR3 DNA reads as TGTGCCAGCAGTTTAAGTATCGGCGGCGGGGCCTACGAGCAGTACTTC.

The V gene is TRBV24-1, the J gene TRBJ2-5; TRBD1 agrees at 7 bases. Germline V gives CDR1 KGHDR, CDR2 SFDVKD. Germline trimming cut 4 bases from V and 1 base from J; bases unmatched to any gene: 5. The CDR3 covers 15 residues. The CDR3 sequence is CATSERGQLQETQYF. CDR3 in DNA: TGTGCCACCAGTGAGAGGGGGCAGCTCCAAGAGACCCAGTACTTC.

The chain is built from TRBV3-1 (or the pseudogene TRBV3-2) and TRBJ1-1; D possibly corresponds to TRBD1 (6 bases). Trimming cost V 6 bases and J 2 bases, with 13 bases left between them. Germline V CDR1 and CDR2: LGHDT, YNNKEL (reference sequence). The CDR3 has 14 residues. CDR3 in amino acids: CASRAGTPNTEAFF. The CDR3 DNA sequence: TGTGCCAGCAGGGCCGGGACACCCAACACTGAAGCTTTCTTT.

The gene calls are TRBV6-5 and TRBJ2-4; tentative D call: TRBD1 (6 bases). The CDR3 contains 15 residues. The germline CDR1 and CDR2 sequences are MNHEY and SVGAGI. V shed 7 bases and J shed 12 bases, with 25 bases lying between them. CDR3 coding DNA: TGTGCCAGCACCCCCCCCGGGACACCGGGTGGTACTCAGTACTTC. Translation: CASTPPGTPGGTQYF.

CDR3 sequence: CASRTGTVSSYNEQFF. The CDR3 coding sequence is TGTGCCAGCAGAACCGGGACAGTGAGCTCCTACAATGAGCAGTTCTTC. V is TRBV5-4 and J is TRBJ2-1, with 7 bases that match TRBD1. This CDR3 has 16 amino acids. The V and J ends lost 5 bases and 0 bases, in that order; junction bases with no gene match: 8. The germline V gene encodes CDR1 SGHNT and CDR2 YYREEE (reference sequence).

The chain uses TRBV28 and TRBJ2-7, with D uncertain. V lost 5 bases and J 4 bases, leaving 9 bases between the germline ends. The CDR3 is 12 amino acids. Per germline, CDR1 MDHEN and CDR2 SYDVKM. Written as DNA, the CDR3 is TGTGCCAGCAGTACCCCCGGGTACGAGCAGTACTTC. It specifies CASSTPGYEQYF.

This chain joins TRBV5-4 and TRBJ1-2; D is perhaps TRBD1 (6 bases). The length of the CDR3 is 16 residues. The V end was cut by 4 bases, the J end by 3 bases, with 19 bases between. CDR1 is SGHNT and CDR2 is YYREEE in the germline V gene (reference sequence). CDR3 nucleotide sequence: TGTGCCAGCAGCCTCGGAGGGGGGGGCGACTACTATGGCTACACCTTC. It translates to CASSLGGGGDYYGYTF.